This entry lists 27 T cell receptor beta chains sequenced from one sample in a study of T-cell reconstitution after alpha-beta-depleted transplantation in children. Molecular barcoding with unique molecular identifiers was used for the TCRbeta library. TCRdb analysed the PCR reads with MiXCR anew, one entry per CDR3 protein. The data contain some 110,000 distinct CDR3 sequences, 9% to 12% of them singletons. The source was PBMCs, collected before TCRalphabeta/CD19-depleted stem cell transplant. All receptors come from a boy between 2 and 10 years old with acute lymphoblastic leukemia, due to receive a stem cell transplant.

The DNA of the CDR3 is TGTGCCAGCAGCCAAGGGGGGACAGCCATCCTTGAAGCTTTCTTT. Translated: CASSQGGTAILEAFF. The gene calls are TRBV3-1 and TRBJ1-1, with TRBD1 matching 7 bases. CDR3 length: 15 residues. Unmatched junction bases numbered 9, after V lost 1 base and J lost 7 bases. Germline-derived CDR1 and CDR2 are LGHDT and YNNKEL (reference sequence).

This clonotype has at least ten counts. This chain uses TRBV29-1 with TRBJ2-6, with TRBD1 matching over 9 bases. The germline V gene has CDR1 SQVTM and CDR2 ANQGSEA. The CDR3 length is 13 residues. V dropped 1 base and J dropped 14; count of bases not matched to a gene: 6. In nucleotides, the CDR3 is TGCAGCGTTGAAGGAATGGGGACAGGGATCCTGACTTTC. Translated: CSVEGMGTGILTF.

This chain uses TRBV5-1 with TRBJ1-1; D ambiguous. Trimming stripped 0 bases from V and 3 bases from J, with 3 bases between. CDR3 length: 12 residues. In germline, CDR1 is SGHRS, CDR2 YFSETQ. The CDR3 protein is CASSLDHTEAFF. DNA for the CDR3: TGCGCCAGCAGCTTGGATCACACTGAAGCTTTCTTT.

V is TRBV7-8 and J is TRBJ2-2; D possibly corresponds to TRBD1 (5 bases). The CDR3 loop spans 14 amino acids. From germline, CDR1 is SGHVS and CDR2 FQNEAQ. V dropped 3 bases and J dropped 10 bases, with 15 bases sitting between them. For the CDR3, the DNA is TGTGCCAGCAGCTTTGCCAGGGCCGTGCAGGAGCTGTTTTTT. It is translated as CASSFARAVQELFF. Supplemented by reference TRBV7-8 and TRBJ2-2, the full variable domain reads GAGVSQSPRYKVAKRGQDVALRCDPISGHVSLFWYQQALGQGPEFLTYFQNEAQLDKSGLPSDRFFAERPEGSVSTLKIQRTQQEDSAVYLCASSFARAVQELFFGEGSRLTVL.

This sequence joins TRBV20-1 and TRBJ2-4; TRBD2 is a possible D gene (6 bases). Germline assignment: CDR1 DFQATT and CDR2 SNEGSKA (reference sequence). The CDR3 is 14 amino acids. With 0 bases removed from V and 0 bases from J, the gap between germline ends came to 6 bases. In DNA form, the CDR3 reads TGCAGTGCTAGAGAGGGGGGAGCCAAAAACATTCAGTACTTC. Amino acid sequence: CSAREGGAKNIQYF.

The chain combines TRBV20-1 with TRBJ2-4; D is uncertain. CDR3 length equals 13 residues. V dropped 0 bases and J dropped 1 base, with 4 bases sitting between them. Looked up from germline, CDR1 is DFQATT and CDR2 is SNEGSKA (reference sequence). CDR3 sequence: CSARDRAKNIQYF. In nucleotides, the CDR3 is TGCAGTGCTAGAGACAGGGCCAAAAACATTCAGTACTTC.

This chain joins TRBV4-2 and TRBJ2-1; the match to TRBD2 covers 14 bases. CDR1 and CDR2 from the germline V gene are LGHNA and YNFKEQ. The CDR3 sequence is 19 residues long. V trimming: 2 bases; J trimming: 9 bases; junction bases outside the gene matches: 15. The DNA of the CDR3 is TGTGCCAGCAGCCAACCGGGACTAGCGGGAGCATCGACGACCGCTGAGCAGTTCTTC. Translating it yields CASSQPGLAGASTTAEQFF.

This clonotype showed up just a few times. V usage is TRBV5-8 and J usage is TRBJ2-5; 9 nucleotides line up with TRBD1. V trimming: 4 bases; J trimming: 2 bases; junction bases outside the gene matches: 6. CDR3 length equals 15 residues. Germline assignment: CDR1 SGHTS and CDR2 YDEGEE. The chain's CDR3 is CASSPDRGKQETQYF. CDR3 in DNA: TGTGCCAGCAGCCCGGACAGGGGCAAACAAGAGACCCAGTACTTC.

The chain recombines TRBV7-2 with TRBJ2-7, with D hard to call. The CDR3 extends over 13 amino acids. Trimming removed 10 bases from V and 0 bases from J, with 13 bases in between. CDR1 and CDR2 (germline): SGHTA, FQGNSA. This CDR3 reads CATSPSLSYEQYF. DNA of the CDR3: TGTGCCACCTCCCCCTCACTCTCCTACGAGCAGTACTTC. Looking up the rest from reference TRBV7-2 and TRBJ2-7 gives the full variable domain: GAGVSQSPSNKVTEKGKDVELRCDPISGHTALYWYRQSLGQGLEFLIYFQGNSAPDKSGLPSDRFSAERTGGSVSTLTIQRTQQEDSAVYLCATSPSLSYEQYFGPGTRLTVT.

This clonotype was seen just once. This rearrangement joins TRBV29-1 to TRBJ1-2; D remains unclear. CDR3 length equals 9 residues. Germline V gene lookup returns CDR1 SQVTM and CDR2 ANQGSEA. V was clipped by 4 bases and J by 12 bases, with 9 bases between them. CDR3 DNA sequence: TGCAGCGTTGGTGGGTTTAACACCTTC. It translates to CSVGGFNTF.

J is TRBJ2-1 and V is TRBV27; D is possibly TRBD1 (5 bases). The CDR3 has 14 amino acids. CDR1 MNHEY and CDR2 SMNVEV come from the germline V gene (reference sequence). Trimming shortened V by 0 bases and J by 7 bases, and 10 bases separated the two germline ends. CDR3 protein: CASSLSGPRNEQFF. The CDR3 region has the DNA TGTGCCAGCAGTTTATCGGGGCCGAGAAATGAGCAGTTCTTC.

The chain links TRBV6-1 to TRBJ2-3, with D possibly matching TRBD2 (6 bases). The V end lost 6 bases, the J end lost 5 bases, and 21 bases lay between the germline ends. There are 16 residues in the CDR3. Germline CDR1 reads MNHNS; CDR2 reads SASEGT. CDR3 coding DNA: TGTGCCAGCAGGGGGATGTTTGCGGGATCTGAAGATACGCAGTATTTT. Translating it yields CASRGMFAGSEDTQYF.

In this sample, this clonotype turned up a few times. This chain uses TRBV5-1 with TRBJ2-6, with 8 nucleotides matching TRBD1. CDR1 is SGHRS, CDR2 YFSETQ, per germline. V trimming: 3 bases; J trimming: 4 bases; junction bases outside the gene matches: 6. This CDR3 is built from 16 residues. The DNA for the CDR3 is TGCGCCAGCAGCTGGCAGGGGGCGGGCGGGGCCAACGTCCTGACTTTC. Its translation is CASSWQGAGGANVLTF.

This clonotype was seen many times. The J gene is TRBJ2-1, the V gene TRBV5-1; 9 bases align to TRBD2. Germline assignment: CDR1 SGHRS and CDR2 YFSETQ. The trim removed 2 bases at V and 4 bases at J, leaving 4 bases unmatched. This CDR3 has 15 amino acids. This CDR3 is CASSFQRGDYNEQFF. CDR3 DNA: TGCGCCAGCAGCTTCCAGCGGGGGGATTACAATGAGCAGTTCTTC.

This clonotype was observed at least ten times. The genes are TRBV5-5 and TRBJ2-1; D is perhaps TRBD2 (6 bases). Trimming took off 5 bases at V and 3 bases at J, with 15 bases between the two ends. From germline, CDR1 is SGHKS and CDR2 YYEKEE (reference sequence). The CDR3 sequence is 15 residues long. For the CDR3, the DNA is TGTGCCAGCAGGCGGGACCCTTTCGTCTACAATGAGCAGTTCTTC. This translates into CASRRDPFVYNEQFF.

The chain employs TRBV27 and TRBJ2-1; 11 bases are a match to TRBD2. This CDR3 comprises 14 residues. CDR1 is MNHEY, CDR2 SMNVEV, per germline (reference sequence). V was pared by 0 bases and J by 10 bases, with 2 bases of the junction left unmatched. CDR3 DNA sequence: TGTGCCAGCAGTTTATCACTAGCGGGAGACGAGCAGTTCTTC. It specifies CASSLSLAGDEQFF.

The chain has TRBV6-2 or TRBV6-3 and TRBJ2-7; TRBD2 agrees at 7 bases. Germline CDR1 and CDR2: MNHEY and SVGEGT. The CDR3 is 13 amino acids. Germline trimming cut 10 bases from V and 4 bases from J; bases unmatched to any gene: 10. CDR3 loop: CAIYGGKLYEQYF. DNA for the CDR3: TGTGCCATCTACGGGGGGAAATTATACGAGCAGTACTTC.

At least ten counts were recorded for this clonotype. The genes are TRBV5-1 and TRBJ2-1; 14 bases fit TRBD2. The CDR3 consists of 16 residues. With V trimmed by 3 bases and J by 9 bases, 8 bases remained unmatched. CDR1 and CDR2 (germline): SGHRS, YFSETQ. The CDR3 loop reads CASSYRKGTSGSEQFF. The CDR3 nucleotides read TGCGCCAGCAGCTACCGTAAAGGGACTAGCGGGAGTGAGCAGTTCTTC.

This clonotype was counted a few times. The chain recombines TRBV20-1 with TRBJ1-3; D not resolved. This CDR3 region has 12 residues. Germline values: CDR1 DFQATT, CDR2 SNEGSKA (reference sequence). V shed 6 bases and J shed 4 bases, with 10 bases lying between them. The CDR3 loop is CSARSRGNTIYF. The CDR3 region has the DNA TGCAGTGCCCGATCTAGGGGAAACACCATATATTTT.

This clonotype was detected a few times. This chain uses TRBV5-1 with TRBJ1-2; D not resolved. Per germline, CDR1 SGHRS and CDR2 YFSETQ. The CDR3 spans 15 residues. Trimming pared 0 bases from V and 4 bases from J, leaving 13 bases between. The CDR3 protein is CASSLEAAGTYGYTF. CDR3 DNA: TGCGCCAGCAGCTTGGAAGCGGCCGGCACCTATGGCTACACCTTC.

In its sample, this clonotype was seen many times. The gene calls are TRBV5-1 and TRBJ2-2; D gene unclear. V gave up 0 bases and J gave up 5 bases, with 20 bases separating them. CDR1 is SGHRS and CDR2 is YFSETQ in the germline V gene. This CDR3 is 18 amino acids long. The CDR3 here is CASSLASPTALWTGELFF. The CDR3 DNA is TGCGCCAGCAGCTTGGCCAGTCCCACAGCCTTGTGGACCGGGGAGCTGTTTTTT.

The rearrangement joins TRBV25-1 to TRBJ2-7, with no clear D. Trimming took off 10 bases at V and 3 bases at J, with 10 bases between the two ends. CDR3 length: 11 residues. The germline gives CDR1 MGHDK, CDR2 SYGVNS. For the CDR3, the DNA is TGTGCCACCTCACCTCACTACGAGCAGTACTTC. Translated, it gives CATSPHYEQYF.

This chain connects TRBV21-1 to TRBJ2-7; the table's D call, TRBD1, was not checked against the DNA. TRBV21-1 is recorded as a pseudogene. The CDR3 loop spans 20 amino acids. The CDR3 nucleotides are TGTGCCAGCAGCAAACTTCTCCCCCTTTCGTGGGGACAGGGGCTCCACGAGCAGTACTTC. Protein: CASSKLLPLSWGQGLHEQYF.

This clonotype was counted a few times. The chain recombines TRBV7-6 with TRBJ2-4; D not certain. There are 15 residues in the CDR3. The germline CDR1 and CDR2 sequences are SGHVS and FNYEAQ. The V end lost 1 base, the J end lost 8 bases, and 15 bases lay between the germline ends. CDR3 DNA sequence: TGTGCCAGCAGCTTAGGAGCTCACTTCACGGACATTCAGTACTTC. Translated, it gives CASSLGAHFTDIQYF.

Many counts were recorded for this clonotype. This chain joins TRBV20-1 and TRBJ2-1; 8 bases fit TRBD2. V lost 0 bases to trimming and J lost 7 bases; unmatched junction nucleotides: 14. Germline V gene sequence: CDR1 DFQATT, CDR2 SNEGSKA (reference sequence). The CDR3 runs 17 residues. As DNA, the CDR3 is TGCAGTGCTAGAGATTCCCAGATTTTAGCGGGGAGAAATGAGCAGTTCTTC. Its protein is CSARDSQILAGRNEQFF.

This clonotype was counted at least ten times. The chain couples TRBV3-1 to TRBJ2-5; no definite D call. Trimming took off 4 bases at V and 3 bases at J, with 6 bases between the two ends. Germline V gene sequence: CDR1 LGHDT, CDR2 YNNKEL (reference sequence). This CDR3 has 12 residues. DNA of the CDR3: TGTGCCAGCAGCCCCTCGGAAGAGACCCAGTACTTC. It specifies CASSPSEETQYF.

The chain recombines TRBV24-1 with TRBJ2-2, with D possibly TRBD2 on 5 matching bases. The CDR3 contains 14 residues. V was clipped by 4 bases and J by 5 bases, with 10 bases between them. In germline, CDR1 is KGHDR, CDR2 SFDVKD. The CDR3 is CATSDNWETGELFF. The CDR3 DNA reads TGTGCCACCAGTGACAACTGGGAGACCGGGGAGCTGTTTTTT.